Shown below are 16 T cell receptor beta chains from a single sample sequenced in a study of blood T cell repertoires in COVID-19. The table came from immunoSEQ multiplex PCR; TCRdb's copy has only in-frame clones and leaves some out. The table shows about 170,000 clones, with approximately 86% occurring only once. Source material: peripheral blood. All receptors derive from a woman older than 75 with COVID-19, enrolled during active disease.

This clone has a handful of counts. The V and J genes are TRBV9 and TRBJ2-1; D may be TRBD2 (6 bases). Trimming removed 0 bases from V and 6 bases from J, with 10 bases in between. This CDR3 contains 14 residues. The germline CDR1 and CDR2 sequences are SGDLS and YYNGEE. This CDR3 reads CASSVVGSINEQFF. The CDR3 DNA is TGTGCCAGCAGCGTAGTCGGGAGCATCAATGAGCAGTTCTTC.

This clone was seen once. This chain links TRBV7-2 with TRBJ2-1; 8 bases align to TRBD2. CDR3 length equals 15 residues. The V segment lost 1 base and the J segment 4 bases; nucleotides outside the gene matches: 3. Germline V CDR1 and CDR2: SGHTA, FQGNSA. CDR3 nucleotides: TGTGCCAGCAGCTTAGGCCAGCGGGGGTACAATGAGCAGTTCTTC. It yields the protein CASSLGQRGYNEQFF.

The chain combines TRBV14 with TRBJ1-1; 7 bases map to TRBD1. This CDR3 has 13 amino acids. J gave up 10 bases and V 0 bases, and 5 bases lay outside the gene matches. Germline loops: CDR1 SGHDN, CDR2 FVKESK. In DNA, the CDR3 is TGTGCCAGCAGCCAAGAAGGGCCAGGGGGAGCTTTCTTT. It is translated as CASSQEGPGGAFF.

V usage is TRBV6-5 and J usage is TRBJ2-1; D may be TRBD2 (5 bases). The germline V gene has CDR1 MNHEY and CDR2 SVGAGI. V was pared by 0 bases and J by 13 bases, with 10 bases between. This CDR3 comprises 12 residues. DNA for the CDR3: TGTGCCAGCAGTTACTCGTTCGGGGTTCAGTTCTTC. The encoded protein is CASSYSFGVQFF.

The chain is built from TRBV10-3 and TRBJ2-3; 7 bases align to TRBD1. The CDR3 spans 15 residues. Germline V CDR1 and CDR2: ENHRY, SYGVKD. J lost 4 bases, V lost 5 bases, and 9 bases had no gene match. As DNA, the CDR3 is TGTGCCATCAGTACAGGGGAGAGAGGCGCAGATACGCAGTATTTT. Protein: CAISTGERGADTQYF.

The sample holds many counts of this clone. CDR3 amino acids: CASRAGTSANNEQFF. The CDR3 DNA sequence: TGTGCCAGCAGAGCCGGGACTAGCGCCAACAATGAGCAGTTCTTC. The chain has TRBV7-3 and TRBJ2-1, with 10 nucleotides matching TRBD2. From germline, CDR1 is SGHTA and CDR2 FQGTGA. Trimming at V came to 6 bases and at J to 5 bases, leaving 7 bases not matched to a gene. The CDR3 runs to 15 residues.

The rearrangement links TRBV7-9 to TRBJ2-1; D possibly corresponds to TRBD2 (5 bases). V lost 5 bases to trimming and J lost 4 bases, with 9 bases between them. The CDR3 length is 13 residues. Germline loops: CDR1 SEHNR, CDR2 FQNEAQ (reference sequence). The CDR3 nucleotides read TGTGCCAGCAGCCTGGACTCTTACAATGAGCAGTTCTTC. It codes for CASSLDSYNEQFF.

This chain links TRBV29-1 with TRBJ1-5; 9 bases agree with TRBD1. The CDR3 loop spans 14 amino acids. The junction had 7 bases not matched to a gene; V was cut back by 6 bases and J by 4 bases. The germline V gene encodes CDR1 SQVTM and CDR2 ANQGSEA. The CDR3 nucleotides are TGCAGCGTAGCGGGACAGGGCCAAAATCAGCCCCAGCATTTT. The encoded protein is CSVAGQGQNQPQHF.

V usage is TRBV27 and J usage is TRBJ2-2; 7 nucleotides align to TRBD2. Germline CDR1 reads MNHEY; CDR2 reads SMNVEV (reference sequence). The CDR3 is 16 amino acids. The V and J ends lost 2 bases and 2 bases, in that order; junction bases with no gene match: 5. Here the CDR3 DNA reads TGTGCCAGCAGTTTAAGCGGGGCGGCCAACACCGGGGAGCTGTTTTTT. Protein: CASSLSGAANTGELFF.

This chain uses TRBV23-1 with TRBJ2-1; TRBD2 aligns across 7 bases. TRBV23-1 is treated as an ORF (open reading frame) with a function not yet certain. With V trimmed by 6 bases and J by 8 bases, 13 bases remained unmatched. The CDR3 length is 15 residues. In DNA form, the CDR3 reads TGCGCCAGCAGCCGTCTACGACGGGGGGTGGATGAGCAGTTCTTC. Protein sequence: CASSRLRRGVDEQFF.

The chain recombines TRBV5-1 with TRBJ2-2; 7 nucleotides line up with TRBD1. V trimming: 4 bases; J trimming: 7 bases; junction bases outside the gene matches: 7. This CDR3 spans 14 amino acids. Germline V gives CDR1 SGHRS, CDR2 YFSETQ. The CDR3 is CASSPGQVGGELFF. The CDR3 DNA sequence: TGCGCCAGCAGCCCCGGACAGGTCGGCGGGGAGCTGTTTTTT.

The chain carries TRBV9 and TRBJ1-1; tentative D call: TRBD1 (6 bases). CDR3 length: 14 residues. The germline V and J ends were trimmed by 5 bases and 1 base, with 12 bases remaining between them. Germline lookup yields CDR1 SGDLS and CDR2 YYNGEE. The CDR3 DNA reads TGTGCCAGCAGTATACAGGGACAGAACACTGAAGCTTTCTTT. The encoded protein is CASSIQGQNTEAFF.

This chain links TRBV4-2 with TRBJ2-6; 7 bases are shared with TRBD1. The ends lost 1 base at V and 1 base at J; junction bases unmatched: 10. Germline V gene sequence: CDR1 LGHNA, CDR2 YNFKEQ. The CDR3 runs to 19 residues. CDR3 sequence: CASSQVATGTASGANVLTF. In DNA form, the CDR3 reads TGTGCCAGCAGCCAAGTTGCGACAGGGACAGCTTCTGGGGCCAACGTCCTGACTTTC.

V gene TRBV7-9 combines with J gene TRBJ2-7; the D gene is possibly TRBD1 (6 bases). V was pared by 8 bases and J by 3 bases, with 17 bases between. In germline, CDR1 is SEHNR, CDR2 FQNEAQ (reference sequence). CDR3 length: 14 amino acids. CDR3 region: CASFRAGVDYEQYF. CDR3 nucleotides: TGTGCCAGCTTTCGGGCAGGGGTGGACTACGAGCAGTACTTC.

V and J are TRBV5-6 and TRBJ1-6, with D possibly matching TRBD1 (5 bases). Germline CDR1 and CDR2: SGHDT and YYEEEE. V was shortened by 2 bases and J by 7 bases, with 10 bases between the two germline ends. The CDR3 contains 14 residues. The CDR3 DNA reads TGTGCCAGCAGCTTAGACAGCCAAAATTCACCCCTCCACTTT. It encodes CASSLDSQNSPLHF.

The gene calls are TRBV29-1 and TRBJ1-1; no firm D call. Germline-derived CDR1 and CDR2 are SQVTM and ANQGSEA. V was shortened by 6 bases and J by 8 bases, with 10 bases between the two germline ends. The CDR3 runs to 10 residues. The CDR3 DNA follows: TGCAGCGTAAACAGTGGGGAAGCTTTCTTT. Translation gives CSVNSGEAFF.